Listed below are T cell receptor beta chains from one sample, sequenced in a study of blood T cell repertoires in COVID-19. Sequenced by immunoSEQ multiplex PCR; TCRdb stores in-frame clones only, minus some. The sample lists 95,000 to 150,000 clones; over 55% were seen once. Sequenced input: peripheral blood. The origin of the receptors is a woman aged 65 to 85 with acute or convalescent COVID-19. The CDR3 runs from the conserved cysteine through the conserved F or W. The order of the fields is V gene, D gene, clone size, CDR3 length, J gene, CDR3 protein, CDR3 DNA. A D gene is named only where the DNA matches it firmly. Part of the rows lack a size; the others show once, few, many or a class for expanded clones.

>TRBV11-2|NA|few|11|TRBJ1-2
CARGGNYGYTF
TGTGCCAGAGGAGGGAACTATGGCTACACCTTC
>TRBV7-8|TRBD2|NA|15|TRBJ2-7
CASSPQGLAGGEQYF
TGTGCCAGCAGCCCGCAGGGACTAGCTGGCGGCGAGCAGTACTTC
>TRBV6-5|NA|medium-sized|12|TRBJ1-6
CASSPPQGSLHF
TGTGCCAGCAGCCCCCCTCAGGGTTCCCTCCACTTT
>TRBV24-1|TRBD2|NA|18|TRBJ2-5
CATSDLGPRLESGKTQYF
TGTGCCACCAGTGATCTGGGACCCCGGCTCGAGAGCGGGAAGACCCAGTACTTC
>TRBV4-2|TRBD1|NA|12|TRBJ2-7
CASSPDRGKQYF
TGTGCCAGCAGCCCGGACAGGGGGAAGCAGTACTTC
>TRBV27|TRBD1|NA|14|TRBJ2-7
CASRRAGGIYEQYF
TGTGCCAGCAGGAGGGCAGGGGGCATCTACGAGCAGTACTTC
>TRBV5-4|NA|NA|15|TRBJ1-1
CASSLVGTMNTEAFF
TGTGCCAGCAGCTTGGTTGGGACAATGAACACTGAAGCTTTCTTT
>TRBV7-9|TRBD1|once|14|TRBJ2-3
CASSSTGATDTQYF
TGTGCCAGCAGCTCGACAGGGGCAACAGATACGCAGTATTTT
>TRBV5-1|NA|few|16|TRBJ2-3
CASSVGLGGSTDTQYF
TGCGCCAGCAGCGTGGGATTAGGGGGAAGCACAGATACGCAGTATTTT
>TRBV6-5|NA|NA|15|TRBJ2-3
CASSVQGQSTDTQYF
TGTGCCAGCAGCGTACAAGGACAGTCGACAGATACGCAGTATTTT
>TRBV28|TRBD1|NA|15|TRBJ1-5
CASLSTGGSNQPQHF
TGTGCCAGTCTCTCGACAGGGGGTAGCAATCAGCCCCAGCATTTT
>TRBV19|NA|once|19|TRBJ2-6
CASSHPRGLLNSGANVLTF
TGTGCCAGTAGTCACCCCCGGGGTCTACTAAACTCTGGGGCCAACGTCCTGACTTTC
>TRBV9|TRBD2|few|19|TRBJ2-3
CASSPGLGASGPGTDTQYF
TGTGCCAGCAGCCCCGGCCTTGGCGCTAGCGGGCCAGGCACAGATACGCAGTATTTT
>TRBV7-9|TRBD1|NA|16|TRBJ1-1
CASTPTGAGGYTEAFF
TGTGCCAGCACCCCGACAGGCGCAGGGGGGTACACTGAAGCTTTCTTT
>TRBV5-1|TRBD1|NA|14|TRBJ1-2
CASSWGQGNYGYTF
TGCGCCAGCAGCTGGGGACAGGGGAACTATGGCTACACCTTC
>TRBV7-2|TRBD2|NA|15|TRBJ2-1
CASSQRTSGMNEQFF
TGTGCCAGCAGCCAGAGGACTAGCGGGATGAATGAGCAGTTCTTC
>TRBV6-2/TRBV6-3|TRBD1|NA|16|TRBJ1-1
CASSYTGQTLNTEAFF
TGTGCCAGCAGTTACACGGGACAGACGCTGAACACTGAAGCTTTCTTT
>TRBV6-2/TRBV6-3|NA|NA|17|TRBJ2-2
CASSYITTTKNTGELFF
TGTGCCAGCAGTTATATTACAACTACCAAGAACACCGGGGAGCTGTTTTTT
>TRBV6-4|TRBD2|NA|15|TRBJ2-2
CATENRLAKAGELFF
TGTGCCACCGAGAACAGACTAGCGAAGGCCGGGGAGCTGTTTTTT
>TRBV6-1|NA|NA|16|TRBJ1-5
CASSQVAGRANQPQHF
TGTGCCAGCAGTCAAGTGGCAGGGAGGGCCAATCAGCCCCAGCATTTT
>TRBV4-1|TRBD2|few|16|TRBJ2-3
CASSQDGSGSTDTQYF
TGCGCCAGCAGCCAAGATGGTAGCGGGAGCACAGATACGCAGTATTTT
>TRBV6-5|TRBD1|NA|12|TRBJ2-7
CASSQQGNEQYF
TGTGCCAGCAGCCAACAGGGGAACGAGCAGTACTTC
>TRBV4-1|TRBD1|NA|15|TRBJ1-6
CASSQDPRGLSPLHF
TGCGCCAGCAGCCAAGATCCCAGGGGGCTTTCACCCCTCCACTTT
>TRBV5-3|TRBD1|NA|19|TRBJ2-7
CARSLPPRQGKRASYEQYF
TGTGCCAGAAGCTTGCCTCCCCGACAGGGGAAGAGGGCTTCCTACGAGCAGTACTTC
>TRBV29-1|NA|NA|13|TRBJ1-1
CSVDQGGNTEAFF
TGCAGCGTCGATCAGGGTGGGAACACTGAAGCTTTCTTT
>TRBV5-4|TRBD2|NA|15|TRBJ2-3
CASSVGGSSTDTQYF
TGTGCCAGCAGCGTCGGGGGGTCTAGCACAGATACGCAGTATTTT
>TRBV19|NA|NA|14|TRBJ1-5
CASNQRQSVQPQHF
TGTGCCAGTAACCAGAGACAGAGCGTTCAGCCCCAGCATTTT
>TRBV28|TRBD1|NA|16|TRBJ1-5
CASSWGGQGWDQPQHF
TGTGCCAGCAGTTGGGGCGGACAGGGGTGGGATCAGCCCCAGCATTTT
>TRBV28|TRBD1|few|15|TRBJ1-2
CASSGFQDRVRGYTF
TGTGCCAGCAGTGGCTTCCAGGACAGGGTACGAGGCTACACCTTC
>TRBV7-9|TRBD1|NA|14|TRBJ2-5
CASSLTSGGETQYF
TGTGCCAGCAGCTTAACGTCAGGGGGAGAGACCCAGTACTTC
>TRBV11-2|NA|NA|15|TRBJ2-1
CASSLAGEAYNEQFF
TGTGCCAGCAGCTTAGCGGGAGAGGCCTACAATGAGCAGTTCTTC
>TRBV7-9|NA|few|17|TRBJ2-6
CASSLEARVSGANVLTF
TGTGCCAGCAGCTTAGAGGCCAGGGTGAGCGGGGCCAACGTCCTGACTTTC
>TRBV2|TRBD1|NA|15|TRBJ1-5
CASSGQGASNQPQHF
TGTGCCAGCAGTGGACAGGGGGCGAGCAATCAGCCCCAGCATTTT
>TRBV14|NA|NA|14|TRBJ1-2
CASSSDPANYGYTF
TGTGCCAGCAGCTCCGATCCGGCTAACTATGGCTACACCTTC
>TRBV28|NA|NA|16|TRBJ1-5
CASSLISPSSPQPQHF
TGTGCCAGCAGTTTAATTTCTCCCTCCTCCCCTCAGCCCCAGCATTTT
>TRBV5-5|NA|few|14|TRBJ2-3
CASSRGQSTDTQYF
TGTGCCAGCAGCCGAGGACAGTCGACAGATACGCAGTATTTT
>TRBV19|NA|few|14|TRBJ1-3
CASSSLPGGNTIYF
TGTGCCAGTAGTTCCCTCCCGGGGGGAAACACCATATATTTT
>TRBV5-1|NA|NA|14|TRBJ1-3
CASSLTGSGNTIYF
TGCGCCAGCAGCTTGACAGGGTCCGGAAACACCATATATTTT
>TRBV5-3|NA|once|15|TRBJ1-4
CARSHEYADTEKLFF
TGTGCCAGAAGCCACGAGTATGCGGACACTGAAAAACTGTTTTTT
>TRBV10-3|TRBD2|few|15|TRBJ2-3
CAISDGLAGGDTQYF
TGTGCCATCAGTGATGGACTAGCGGGGGGAGATACGCAGTATTTT
>TRBV10-3|TRBD1|NA|15|TRBJ2-1
CAIRPRDSSYNEQFF
TGTGCCATCAGACCCCGGGACAGTTCCTACAATGAGCAGTTCTTC
>TRBV29-1|TRBD2|NA|12|TRBJ2-3
CSVGLAGDTQYF
TGCAGCGTGGGACTAGCAGGAGATACGCAGTATTTT
>TRBV30|TRBD1|NA|12|TRBJ2-7
CAWNRGLLGQYF
TGTGCCTGGAACAGGGGGCTTTTGGGGCAGTACTTC
>TRBV9|TRBD1|NA|17|TRBJ1-3
CASSHTPGQNSGNTIYF
TGTGCCAGCAGCCACACACCGGGACAGAACTCTGGAAACACCATATATTTT
>TRBV6-2/TRBV6-3|NA|NA|17|TRBJ2-4
CASSYEVDGLAKNIQYF
TGTGCCAGCAGTTACGAGGTTGACGGATTAGCCAAAAACATTCAGTACTTC
>TRBV7-2|NA|NA|18|TRBJ1-6
CASSLTGISSSYNSPLHF
TGTGCCAGCAGCTTAACAGGGATCTCGAGCTCCTATAATTCACCCCTCCACTTT
>TRBV5-1|NA|NA|18|TRBJ2-5
CASSLRGTEGMLQETQYF
TGCGCCAGCAGCTTGAGAGGGACGGAGGGAATGTTGCAAGAGACCCAGTACTTC
>TRBV19|TRBD2|NA|15|TRBJ2-1
CASSIGTSGNPEQFF
TGTGCCAGTAGTATCGGGACTAGCGGTAACCCTGAGCAGTTCTTC
>TRBV7-2|TRBD1|NA|14|TRBJ1-6
CASSLQGTRSPLHF
TGTGCCAGCAGCCTACAGGGGACTAGATCACCCCTCCACTTT
>TRBV2|NA|medium-sized|14|TRBJ1-2
CASSREGTNYGYTF
TGTGCCAGCAGCCGGGAGGGGACTAACTATGGCTACACCTTC
>TRBV30|TRBD1|NA|15|TRBJ1-4
CAWSRRQGTNEKLFF
TGTGCCTGGAGCCGCCGACAGGGAACTAATGAAAAACTGTTTTTT
>TRBV16|NA|NA|16|TRBJ2-1
CASSQSGQGSQNEQFF
TGTGCCAGCAGCCAATCGGGCCAGGGGTCCCAGAATGAGCAGTTCTTC
>TRBV7-2|NA|NA|13|TRBJ2-1
CASSTRQSNEQFF
TGTGCCAGCAGCACAAGACAGAGTAATGAGCAGTTCTTC
>TRBV7-8|NA|NA|14|TRBJ1-1
CASSKGVSDTEAFF
TGTGCCAGCAGCAAAGGGGTCTCGGACACTGAAGCTTTCTTT
>TRBV28|NA|NA|12|TRBJ1-1
CASKSHDTEAFF
TGTGCCAGCAAGAGCCATGACACTGAAGCTTTCTTT
>TRBV6-1|TRBD1|NA|12|TRBJ2-2
CASSTGDGELFF
TGTGCCAGCAGTACAGGGGACGGGGAGCTGTTTTTT
>TRBV6-5|TRBD1|NA|12|TRBJ1-1
CASIVQTGQAFF
TGTGCCAGCATAGTCCAGACAGGGCAAGCTTTCTTT
>TRBV28|TRBD1|once|15|TRBJ2-1
CASTSPGQVYNEQFF
TGTGCCAGCACCTCCCCGGGACAGGTCTACAATGAGCAGTTCTTC